This paragraph reports one T cell receptor (beta chain). The antigen is not known. At collection, donors were nominally healthy, but unrecorded immune exposures were probable. The source of the sample is a study of cytomegalovirus exposure and HLA in healthy donors. Findings of the study overall: As immune exposure information, only CMV serostatus was available. A few chains tied to CMV proved CMV antigen-specific in vitro.

PCR was performed using 60 Vbeta and 13 Jbeta primers. Generated by immunoSEQ multiplex PCR, the TCRdb table keeps only in-frame clones and is missing some. The sample yields some 130,000 clones, around 76% seen once. Source material: PBMCs. The TCR comes from a male donor in good health and CMV-seronegative.

The CDR3 nucleotides read TGTGCCAGCAGCCGAAAGTTCAGGTCCCCCTCTGGAAACACCATATATTTT. Its translation: CASSRKFRSPSGNTIYF. This rearrangement joins TRBV14 to TRBJ1-3; D is undetermined. The V gene lost 4 bases and the J gene lost 0 bases, with 16 bases spanning the gap. Germline CDR1 reads SGHDN; CDR2 reads FVKESK. The length of the CDR3 is 17 residues.